A selection of T cell receptor beta chains follows, all from one sample in a study of blood T cell repertoires in COVID-19. Assay used: immunoSEQ multiplex PCR; TCRdb lists only in-frame clones, some missing. Here the sample spans roughly 390,000 clones, 85% being singletons. Sequences were obtained from peripheral blood. These receptors originate from a woman between 18 and 30 years old with acute or convalescent COVID-19. Both conserved end residues are part of each CDR3. The order of the fields is J gene, D gene, clone size, V gene, CDR3 protein, CDR3 DNA. A D gene is named only where the DNA matches it firmly. Clone size is stated in some rows and not others, as once, few, many or a class when expanded.

j_call: TRBJ1-2
d_call: -
clone_size: -
v_call: TRBV10-3
cdr3_aa: CAISESRDYGYTF
cdr3_nt: TGTGCCATCAGTGAGTCGAGGGATTACGGCTACACCTTC

j_call: TRBJ2-7
d_call: TRBD2
clone_size: -
v_call: TRBV4-1
cdr3_aa: CASSPGLAVNEQYF
cdr3_nt: TGCGCCAGCAGTCCCGGGCTAGCGGTTAACGAGCAGTACTTC

j_call: TRBJ2-3
d_call: -
clone_size: -
v_call: TRBV11-2
cdr3_aa: CASSLGRRPSTDTQYF
cdr3_nt: TGTGCCAGCAGCTTGGGCCGACGCCCTAGCACAGATACGCAGTATTTT

j_call: TRBJ2-2
d_call: TRBD2
clone_size: -
v_call: TRBV29-1
cdr3_aa: CSVEDITSGDTGELFF
cdr3_nt: TGCAGCGTTGAAGATATAACTAGCGGTGATACCGGGGAGCTGTTTTTT

j_call: TRBJ2-1
d_call: TRBD2
clone_size: -
v_call: TRBV29-1
cdr3_aa: CSVVAGDWDEQFF
cdr3_nt: TGCAGCGTCGTAGCGGGAGACTGGGATGAGCAGTTCTTC

j_call: TRBJ2-7
d_call: -
clone_size: -
v_call: TRBV4-1
cdr3_aa: CASSLRQESYEQYF
cdr3_nt: TGCGCCAGCAGCCTAAGACAGGAATCCTACGAGCAGTACTTC

j_call: TRBJ2-2
d_call: -
clone_size: -
v_call: TRBV24-1
cdr3_aa: CATSDLPRGGGELFF
cdr3_nt: TGTGCCACCAGTGATTTGCCAAGGGGTGGCGGGGAGCTGTTTTTT

j_call: TRBJ2-7
d_call: TRBD2
clone_size: -
v_call: TRBV28
cdr3_aa: CASSFSLEEAGGTIYEQYF
cdr3_nt: TGTGCCAGCAGTTTCTCCCTAGAGGAAGCGGGAGGGACAATCTACGAGCAGTACTTC

j_call: TRBJ2-2
d_call: -
clone_size: -
v_call: TRBV30
cdr3_aa: CAWSVRQVTGELFF
cdr3_nt: TGTGCCTGGAGTGTTAGGCAGGTGACCGGGGAGCTGTTTTTT

j_call: TRBJ1-2
d_call: TRBD1
clone_size: once
v_call: TRBV18
cdr3_aa: CASSPPSTGGLFGYTF
cdr3_nt: TGTGCCAGCTCACCACCGTCGACAGGGGGTTTGTTTGGCTACACCTTC

j_call: TRBJ2-3
d_call: -
clone_size: -
v_call: TRBV5-1
cdr3_aa: CASSLRTATDTQYF
cdr3_nt: TGCGCCAGCAGCTTACGGACAGCAACAGATACGCAGTATTTT

j_call: TRBJ1-2
d_call: TRBD1
clone_size: -
v_call: TRBV4-2
cdr3_aa: CASSQGDSYGYTF
cdr3_nt: TGTGCCAGCAGCCAAGGGGACAGCTATGGCTACACCTTC

j_call: TRBJ1-1
d_call: TRBD1
clone_size: -
v_call: TRBV28
cdr3_aa: CASSSDRANTEAFF
cdr3_nt: TGTGCCAGCAGTTCGGACAGGGCGAACACTGAAGCTTTCTTT

j_call: TRBJ1-1
d_call: TRBD1
clone_size: once
v_call: TRBV12-3/TRBV12-4
cdr3_aa: CASSVGTGLEAFF
cdr3_nt: TGTGCCAGCAGTGTTGGGACAGGGCTTGAAGCTTTCTTT

j_call: TRBJ1-2
d_call: -
clone_size: -
v_call: TRBV5-4
cdr3_aa: CASSLGREREGYTF
cdr3_nt: TGTGCCAGCAGCTTGGGCAGGGAGCGGGAGGGCTACACCTTC

j_call: TRBJ1-1
d_call: -
clone_size: -
v_call: TRBV24-1
cdr3_aa: CATRSGGRKNTEAFF
cdr3_nt: TGTGCCACCAGGAGCGGCGGAAGAAAGAACACTGAAGCTTTCTTT

j_call: TRBJ1-1
d_call: -
clone_size: few
v_call: TRBV19
cdr3_aa: CASSIDPGFGTEAFF
cdr3_nt: TGTGCCAGTAGTATTGACCCAGGGTTCGGGACTGAAGCTTTCTTT

j_call: TRBJ2-6
d_call: -
clone_size: -
v_call: TRBV7-6
cdr3_aa: CASSFRTPRSGANVLTF
cdr3_nt: TGTGCCAGCAGCTTCCGGACACCGCGCTCTGGGGCCAACGTCCTGACTTTC

j_call: TRBJ1-5
d_call: TRBD1
clone_size: -
v_call: TRBV7-9
cdr3_aa: CASSSDRDVNQPQHF
cdr3_nt: TGTGCCAGCAGCTCGGACAGGGACGTGAATCAGCCCCAGCATTTT

j_call: TRBJ1-2
d_call: TRBD1
clone_size: -
v_call: TRBV28
cdr3_aa: CASRSGQGFSGYTF
cdr3_nt: TGTGCCAGCAGATCAGGACAGGGGTTTAGTGGCTACACCTTC

j_call: TRBJ1-4
d_call: -
clone_size: once
v_call: TRBV30
cdr3_aa: CAWSPGNEKLFF
cdr3_nt: TGTGCCTGGTCCCCGGGTAATGAAAAACTGTTTTTT

j_call: TRBJ2-3
d_call: TRBD1
clone_size: -
v_call: TRBV7-9
cdr3_aa: CASRKGAEDTQYF
cdr3_nt: TGTGCCAGCAGAAAGGGGGCTGAAGATACGCAGTATTTT

j_call: TRBJ2-3
d_call: TRBD1
clone_size: -
v_call: TRBV5-6
cdr3_aa: CASSFQTGASTDTQYF
cdr3_nt: TGTGCCAGCAGCTTTCAAACAGGGGCAAGCACAGATACGCAGTATTTT

j_call: TRBJ1-3
d_call: -
clone_size: -
v_call: TRBV28
cdr3_aa: CASSSDRSPVNTIYF
cdr3_nt: TGTGCCAGCAGTTCGGACAGAAGCCCAGTAAACACCATATATTTT

j_call: TRBJ2-7
d_call: TRBD2
clone_size: -
v_call: TRBV5-1
cdr3_aa: CASSLGSGRAAPYEQYF
cdr3_nt: TGCGCCAGCAGCTTGGGGAGCGGGAGGGCCGCCCCCTACGAGCAGTACTTC

j_call: TRBJ1-2
d_call: TRBD1
clone_size: -
v_call: TRBV28
cdr3_aa: CASSSTDSTGYGYTF
cdr3_nt: TGTGCCAGCAGTTCGACAGACTCGACAGGGTATGGCTACACCTTC

j_call: TRBJ1-3
d_call: -
clone_size: -
v_call: TRBV29-1
cdr3_aa: CSYRSSGNTIYF
cdr3_nt: TGCAGTTACAGAAGCTCTGGAAACACCATATATTTT

j_call: TRBJ1-2
d_call: TRBD1
clone_size: -
v_call: TRBV5-1
cdr3_aa: CASSPFGQEGLDTF
cdr3_nt: TGCGCCAGCAGCCCTTTTGGACAGGAAGGCCTTGACACCTTC

j_call: TRBJ1-5
d_call: TRBD1
clone_size: -
v_call: TRBV5-6
cdr3_aa: CASSLDRGNQPQHF
cdr3_nt: TGTGCCAGCAGCTTGGACAGGGGAAATCAGCCCCAGCATTTT

j_call: TRBJ2-7
d_call: TRBD2
clone_size: -
v_call: TRBV27
cdr3_aa: CASSPPRGAGGPGEQYF
cdr3_nt: TGTGCCAGCAGTCCTCCCAGGGGAGCGGGAGGGCCGGGGGAGCAGTACTTC

j_call: TRBJ1-2
d_call: -
clone_size: -
v_call: TRBV29-1
cdr3_aa: CSVETGTYGYTF
cdr3_nt: TGCAGCGTTGAAACAGGGACCTATGGCTACACCTTC

j_call: TRBJ2-7
d_call: -
clone_size: -
v_call: TRBV7-2
cdr3_aa: CASSFDWKYEQYF
cdr3_nt: TGTGCCAGCAGCTTCGACTGGAAATACGAGCAGTACTTC

j_call: TRBJ1-1
d_call: -
clone_size: -
v_call: TRBV5-4
cdr3_aa: CASSLGGDRPDTEAFF
cdr3_nt: TGTGCCAGCAGCTTGGGGGGAGACAGGCCGGACACTGAAGCTTTCTTT

j_call: TRBJ1-5
d_call: TRBD1
clone_size: -
v_call: TRBV19
cdr3_aa: CASTNPGQGGWPQHF
cdr3_nt: TGTGCCAGTACCAATCCGGGACAGGGGGGGTGGCCCCAGCATTTT

j_call: TRBJ1-4
d_call: -
clone_size: -
v_call: TRBV19
cdr3_aa: CASGEDEKLFF
cdr3_nt: TGTGCCAGCGGGGAGGACGAAAAACTGTTTTTT

j_call: TRBJ1-2
d_call: TRBD1
clone_size: -
v_call: TRBV7-2
cdr3_aa: CASSNPGQEPYGYTF
cdr3_nt: TGTGCCAGCAGCAACCCGGGACAGGAGCCCTATGGCTACACCTTC

j_call: TRBJ1-6
d_call: TRBD1
clone_size: -
v_call: TRBV6-5
cdr3_aa: CASAGQSNSPLHF
cdr3_nt: TGTGCCAGCGCGGGACAGTCCAATTCACCCCTCCACTTT

j_call: TRBJ2-5
d_call: -
clone_size: -
v_call: TRBV3-1/TRBV3-2
cdr3_aa: CASSDSTAGETQYF
cdr3_nt: TGTGCCAGCAGCGATAGTACGGCGGGCGAGACCCAGTACTTC

j_call: TRBJ2-1
d_call: -
clone_size: -
v_call: TRBV28
cdr3_aa: CASSFSTSEQFF
cdr3_nt: TGTGCCAGCAGTTTCTCCACGAGTGAGCAGTTCTTC

j_call: TRBJ1-6
d_call: -
clone_size: -
v_call: TRBV6-6
cdr3_aa: CASSYDRGANSPLHF
cdr3_nt: TGTGCCAGCAGTTACGATCGCGGGGCGAATTCACCCCTCCACTTT

j_call: TRBJ1-2
d_call: TRBD1
clone_size: -
v_call: TRBV29-1
cdr3_aa: CSVEDRGVSYGYTF
cdr3_nt: TGCAGCGTTGAAGACAGGGGGGTTTCTTATGGCTACACCTTC

j_call: TRBJ1-4
d_call: TRBD1
clone_size: few
v_call: TRBV28
cdr3_aa: CASSTGTDKKLFF
cdr3_nt: TGTGCCAGCAGTACCGGGACAGACAAAAAACTGTTTTTT

j_call: TRBJ2-3
d_call: -
clone_size: -
v_call: TRBV3-1/TRBV3-2
cdr3_aa: CASSPGDTQYF
cdr3_nt: TGTGCCAGCAGCCCCGGAGATACGCAGTATTTT

j_call: TRBJ2-1
d_call: -
clone_size: few
v_call: TRBV12-5
cdr3_aa: CASGLTVGYNEQFF
cdr3_nt: TGTGCTAGTGGTTTGACCGTCGGGTACAATGAGCAGTTCTTC

j_call: TRBJ2-3
d_call: TRBD2
clone_size: -
v_call: TRBV6-5
cdr3_aa: CASKRGSTDTQYF
cdr3_nt: TGTGCCAGCAAGCGGGGTAGCACAGATACGCAGTATTTT

j_call: TRBJ2-7
d_call: -
clone_size: -
v_call: TRBV5-8
cdr3_aa: CASSLATGLRYEQYF
cdr3_nt: TGTGCCAGCAGCTTGGCAACAGGGTTAAGGTACGAGCAGTACTTC